The next 21 T cell receptor beta chains were all read from a single sample in a study of identical twins. TCRdb reprocessed the 5' RACE reads with MiXCR, giving one entry per CDR3 protein. The data show roughly 220,000 distinct CDR3 sequences, over 5.5% seen once. In addition, the sample was reused for a study of T cells expressing NK-cell markers.

The specimen was CD8+ T cells sorted from blood. The source of these receptors is a woman between 18 and 30 years old in good health.

This clonotype was detected a few times. The V gene is TRBV2, the J gene TRBJ1-1; D might be TRBD1 (5 bases). This CDR3 has 13 amino acids. CDR1 and CDR2 from the germline V gene are SNHLY and FYNNEI. Trimming pared 10 bases from V and 0 bases from J, leaving 12 bases between. The CDR3 loop reads CANQGGLNTEAFF. CDR3 bases: TGTGCCAACCAGGGCGGACTGAACACTGAAGCTTTCTTT.

Ten or more counts support this clonotype. The chain has TRBV27 and TRBJ1-6; 7 bases match TRBD1. In germline, CDR1 is MNHEY, CDR2 SMNVEV (reference sequence). The CDR3 sequence is 13 residues long. After removal of 5 bases from V and 8 bases from J, the junction contained 3 bases not matched to a gene. The CDR3 region is CASSQGVDSPLHF. The CDR3 DNA sequence: TGTGCCAGCAGTCAGGGGGTAGATTCACCCCTCCACTTT.

This clonotype was recorded many times. The chain uses TRBV19 and TRBJ1-1; possibly TRBD1 for D (6 bases). The CDR3 covers 13 residues. Deletions cut 6 bases from V and 4 bases from J, with 12 bases between. Germline V CDR1 and CDR2: LNHDA, SQIVND (reference sequence). CDR3 region: CASRVGGATEAFF. In DNA, the CDR3 is TGTGCCAGTAGAGTGGGGGGCGCCACTGAAGCTTTCTTT.

The gene calls are TRBV7-6 and TRBJ2-2, with 8 bases that match TRBD2. The CDR3 spans 15 residues. CDR1 is SGHVS and CDR2 is FNYEAQ in the germline V gene. The V segment lost 5 bases and the J segment 4 bases; nucleotides outside the gene matches: 6. CDR3 in amino acids: CASSPLAGSTGELFF. CDR3 in DNA: TGTGCCAGCAGCCCGTTAGCGGGATCCACCGGGGAGCTGTTTTTT.

This clonotype was detected a few times. The rearrangement links TRBV7-9 to TRBJ2-4, with D tentatively TRBD1 (6 bases). There are 17 residues in the CDR3. The germline V gene has CDR1 SEHNR and CDR2 FQNEAQ (reference sequence). Trimming removed 1 base at V and 1 base at J, with 14 bases between. The CDR3 region has the DNA TGTGCCAGCAGCTTAGTGGGCCAGGGGAAGGCCAAAAACATTCAGTACTTC. Amino acid sequence: CASSLVGQGKAKNIQYF.

The rearrangement joins TRBV4-3 to TRBJ2-1; 9 bases are shared with TRBD2. The CDR3 has 20 residues. The V and J ends lost 0 bases and 0 bases, in that order; junction bases with no gene match: 12. Per germline, CDR1 LGHNA and CDR2 YSLEER. CDR3 amino acids: CASSQEGVAGVRSSYNEQFF. CDR3 in DNA: TGCGCCAGCAGCCAAGAGGGGGTAGCGGGAGTCCGGAGCTCCTACAATGAGCAGTTCTTC.

In its sample, this clonotype was seen a few times. The chain is built from TRBV7-2 and TRBJ1-1, with 11 bases aligning to TRBD1. The J segment lost 5 bases and the V segment lost 0 bases, leaving 5 bases of the junction unmatched. There are 16 residues in the CDR3. Germline loops: CDR1 SGHTA, CDR2 FQGNSA. CDR3 DNA: TGTGCCAGCAGCTTAGCATACGGGACAGGGGGAACTGAAGCTTTCTTT. This codes for CASSLAYGTGGTEAFF.

This clonotype has at least ten counts. The rearrangement uses TRBV10-2 and TRBJ1-1; TRBD1 matches at 8 bases. The CDR3 has 12 residues. The V gene's germline CDR1 is WSHSY and CDR2 SAAADI. The junction had 8 bases not matched to a gene; V was cut back by 6 bases and J by 11 bases. Here the CDR3 DNA reads TGCGCCAGCAGGGACCGACAGGGGACGGCTTTCTTT. Translation gives CASRDRQGTAFF.

This chain links TRBV2 with TRBJ1-1; possibly TRBD1 for D (6 bases). Germline V gene sequence: CDR1 SNHLY, CDR2 FYNNEI. V lost 6 bases and J lost 1, with 15 bases in between. This CDR3 contains 15 residues. Here the CDR3 DNA reads TGTGCCAGCAGGATGACAGGTATCGGGAACACTGAAGCTTTCTTT. Its protein is CASRMTGIGNTEAFF.

This clonotype was found a few times. This chain connects TRBV5-6 to TRBJ1-1; D is unclear. Trimming pared 0 bases from V and 8 bases from J, leaving 11 bases between. CDR1 and CDR2 (germline): SGHDT, YYEEEE. This CDR3 is built from 13 residues. In DNA, the CDR3 is TGTGCCAGCAGCTTGGTTCAGGCAGAAGAAGCTTTCTTT. Encoded protein: CASSLVQAEEAFF.

This clonotype was found a few times. The chain recombines TRBV20-1 with TRBJ2-3; perhaps TRBD2 as D (6 bases). The germline V and J ends were trimmed by 3 bases and 4 bases, with 20 bases remaining between them. The CDR3 loop spans 16 amino acids. The V gene's germline CDR1 is DFQATT and CDR2 SNEGSKA (reference sequence). The CDR3 bases are TGCAGTGCTAGGAAGTCATGGGGGAGGTCCCCAGATACGCAGTATTTT. Protein: CSARKSWGRSPDTQYF.

This clonotype was observed a handful of times. The chain recombines TRBV5-1 with TRBJ2-5; D not certain. This CDR3 comprises 14 residues. Trimming pared 4 bases from V and 2 bases from J, leaving 12 bases between. Germline V gene data show CDR1 as SGHRS and CDR2 as YFSETQ. This CDR3 reads CASSKGWGQETQYF. CDR3 bases: TGCGCCAGCAGCAAGGGTTGGGGACAAGAGACCCAGTACTTC.

This chain connects TRBV20-1 to TRBJ2-5; D ambiguous. Trimming pared 1 base from V and 7 bases from J, leaving 7 bases between. The CDR3 contains 11 residues. Germline assignment: CDR1 DFQATT and CDR2 SNEGSKA (reference sequence). The CDR3 bases are TGCAGTGCTAGAGGGACCGGGACCCAGTACTTC. It codes for CSARGTGTQYF.

This rearrangement joins TRBV19 to TRBJ1-1; D unresolved. V lost 6 bases and J lost 1, with 15 bases in between. CDR3 length equals 15 residues. Germline-derived CDR1 and CDR2 are LNHDA and SQIVND (reference sequence). The CDR3 nucleotides are TGTGCCAGTAGCCCTCCCCTCGCGGGGAACACTGAAGCTTTCTTT. It translates to CASSPPLAGNTEAFF.

This chain uses TRBV6-5 with TRBJ1-1, with no clear D. Trimming cost V 0 bases and J 1 base, with 9 bases left between them. There are 15 residues in the CDR3. The germline gives CDR1 MNHEY, CDR2 SVGAGI. Here the CDR3 DNA reads TGTGCCAGCAGTTACTCAATTGGGAGGAACACTGAAGCTTTCTTT. This encodes CASSYSIGRNTEAFF.

This clonotype occurred a few times. The chain employs TRBV6-5 and TRBJ1-4; 8 bases agree with TRBD1. The CDR3 loop spans 16 amino acids. V was pared by 4 bases and J by 2 bases, with 6 bases of the junction left unmatched. Germline CDR1 reads MNHEY; CDR2 reads SVGAGI. CDR3 DNA sequence: TGTGCCAGCAGTTTAGGGGCAGGGGGCACTAATGAAAAACTGTTTTTT. Translating it yields CASSLGAGGTNEKLFF.

This clonotype was counted many times. V gene TRBV7-3 combines with J gene TRBJ2-3, with 8 bases fitting TRBD2. The V gene's germline CDR1 is SGHTA and CDR2 FQGTGA. Germline trimming cut 5 bases from V and 4 bases from J; bases unmatched to any gene: 8. The CDR3 totals 15 residues. The CDR3 DNA reads as TGTGCCAGCAGCCCAAGCGGGGGAGGGGCAGATACGCAGTATTTT. Its translation is CASSPSGGGADTQYF.

The chain recombines TRBV11-3 with TRBJ1-1; 12 nucleotides match TRBD1. The V gene's germline CDR1 is SGHNT and CDR2 YENEEA. Trimming took 5 bases from V and 11 from J; bases not matched to a gene: 6. The CDR3 is made up of 13 amino acids. CDR3 sequence reads: CASSPGTGGTAFF. In nucleotides, the CDR3 is TGTGCCAGCAGCCCCGGGACAGGGGGCACCGCTTTCTTT.

This CDR3 reads CSVLGGGVANVLTF. CDR3 bases: TGCAGCGTTCTAGGAGGGGGGGTGGCCAACGTCCTGACTTTC. This sequence joins TRBV29-1 and TRBJ2-6, with D perhaps matching TRBD2 (7 bases). Germline loops: CDR1 SQVTM, CDR2 ANQGSEA. The V end was cut by 5 bases, the J end by 6 bases, with 14 bases between. This CDR3 is 14 amino acids long.

In this sample, this clonotype turned up a few times. This chain joins TRBV2 and TRBJ1-4; tentative D call: TRBD1 (5 bases). CDR1 is SNHLY, CDR2 FYNNEI, per germline. The CDR3 totals 14 residues. Deletions cut 1 base from V and 7 bases from J, with 10 bases between. The chain's CDR3 is CASSEGQGLEKLFF. CDR3 bases: TGTGCCAGCAGTGAAGGGCAGGGCCTTGAAAAACTGTTTTTT.

This clonotype was recorded at least ten times. The chain couples TRBV12-3 or TRBV12-4 to TRBJ2-1; D is perhaps TRBD2 (5 bases). The CDR3 is made up of 13 amino acids. The germline V and J ends were trimmed by 5 bases and 9 bases, with 14 bases remaining between them. CDR3: CASSALEGSEQFF. In DNA form, the CDR3 reads TGTGCCAGCAGTGCCCTAGAGGGAAGTGAGCAGTTCTTC.